The 15 T cell receptor beta chains given below trace back to one sample, sequenced in a study of T-cell reconstitution after alpha-beta-depleted transplantation in children. The authors prepared the TCRbeta library with unique molecular identifiers. TCRdb reprocessed the PCR reads via MiXCR and lists one record per CDR3 protein. The sample lists hundreds of thousands of distinct CDR3 sequences; approximately 17% were seen once. This specimen consisted of PBMCs from the stem cell graft donor, obtained from the stem cell graft. The receptors come from a human donor who donated a stem cell graft to a child with acute myeloid leukemia.

This clonotype came up many times. This chain connects TRBV20-1 to TRBJ2-3; 8 nucleotides align to TRBD1. Trimming at V came to 6 bases and at J to 1 base, leaving 9 bases not matched to a gene. This CDR3 spans 15 amino acids. Per the germline V gene, CDR1 is DFQATT and CDR2 is SNEGSKA (reference sequence). Written as DNA, the CDR3 is TGCAGTGCCCAGCCCAGGGGGCGGCGCACAGATACGCAGTATTTT. Translation gives CSAQPRGRRTDTQYF.

This clonotype was counted many times. This chain connects TRBV7-2 to TRBJ1-1; 9 bases are a match to TRBD1. The J segment lost 0 bases and the V segment lost 7 bases, leaving 6 bases of the junction unmatched. Germline loops: CDR1 SGHTA, CDR2 FQGNSA. The CDR3 loop spans 15 amino acids. CDR3 protein: CASTGQGRVNTEAFF. The CDR3 nucleotides read TGTGCCAGCACCGGACAGGGGAGGGTGAACACTGAAGCTTTCTTT.

This clonotype was picked up a small number of times. The genes are TRBV7-8 and TRBJ1-2; D is undetermined. Trimming left V 0 bases short and J 0 bases short, with 11 bases between. CDR3 length: 16 residues. Looked up from germline, CDR1 is SGHVS and CDR2 is FQNEAQ. In DNA form, the CDR3 reads TGTGCCAGCAGCTTAGCGCCGAGAACCGCTAACTATGGCTACACCTTC. As protein: CASSLAPRTANYGYTF.

The J gene is TRBJ2-7, the V gene TRBV20-1; a weak D match, TRBD1 (7 bases). This CDR3 has 14 residues. Germline-derived CDR1 and CDR2 are DFQATT and SNEGSKA (reference sequence). V dropped 5 bases and J dropped 3 bases, with 17 bases sitting between them. CDR3 bases: TGCAGTGCTGTGGGGTCCAGGGGGGTCTACGAGCAGTACTTC. Translated: CSAVGSRGVYEQYF.

This clonotype was seen a few times. The chain links TRBV7-8 to TRBJ1-1, with D possibly being TRBD1 (5 bases). In germline, CDR1 is SGHVS, CDR2 FQNEAQ. The CDR3 spans 14 residues. Between the trimmed V and J ends, which lost 5 bases and 4 bases, there was a span of 14 bases. CDR3 sequence: CASSNPGASTEAFF. CDR3 DNA: TGTGCCAGCAGCAACCCCGGGGCGAGCACTGAAGCTTTCTTT.

This clonotype was counted at least ten times. This rearrangement joins TRBV25-1 to TRBJ2-7; D perhaps matches TRBD1 (6 bases). The CDR3 totals 16 residues. In germline, CDR1 is MGHDK, CDR2 SYGVNS. With 3 bases removed from V and 1 base from J, the gap between germline ends came to 16 bases. This CDR3 reads CASSDPWDTDSYEQYF. CDR3 sequence (DNA): TGTGCCAGCAGTGACCCTTGGGACACCGATTCCTACGAGCAGTACTTC.

The rearrangement links TRBV24-1 to TRBJ2-2; D is perhaps TRBD2 (6 bases). Trimming left V 4 bases short and J 5 bases short, with 19 bases between. The CDR3 is 17 amino acids. Germline CDR1 is KGHDR and CDR2 is SFDVKD. The CDR3 here is CATSDRWSAGATGELFF. In nucleotides, the CDR3 is TGTGCCACCAGTGACAGGTGGTCAGCGGGCGCGACCGGGGAGCTGTTTTTT.

This clonotype turned up a few times. CDR3 loop: CASSLSGVSETQYF. For the CDR3, the DNA is TGTGCCAGCAGTTTAAGTGGGGTGTCAGAGACCCAGTACTTC. The chain links TRBV12-3 or TRBV12-4 to TRBJ2-5; D unresolved. Trimming stripped 2 bases from V and 4 bases from J, with 11 bases between. The CDR3 runs 14 residues.

This clonotype showed up many times. The V call is TRBV4-3, the J call TRBJ1-1; a weak D match, TRBD1 (5 bases). The CDR3 consists of 15 residues. Trimming left V 0 bases short and J 4 bases short, with 12 bases between. Germline CDR1 LGHNA, CDR2 YSLEER. The CDR3 region has the DNA TGCGCCAGCAGCCAAGACAGGGCGGGAAGCACTGAAGCTTTCTTT. Its translation is CASSQDRAGSTEAFF.

The chain links TRBV6-1 to TRBJ1-5; 9 bases map to TRBD1. This CDR3 is built from 18 residues. V gave up 6 bases and J gave up 5 bases; unmatched junction bases: 17. Germline CDR1 MNHNS, CDR2 SASEGT. This chain's CDR3 is CASRHAPGQGSEDQPQHF. CDR3 sequence (DNA): TGTGCCAGCAGGCACGCCCCGGGACAGGGAAGCGAGGATCAGCCCCAGCATTTT.

This clonotype was counted at least ten times. This chain uses TRBV5-4 with TRBJ2-1; no definite D call. V was shortened by 1 base and J by 0 bases, with 11 bases between the two germline ends. Germline loops: CDR1 SGHNT, CDR2 YYREEE (reference sequence). The CDR3 sequence is 16 residues long. The DNA of the CDR3 is TGTGCCAGCAGCTTGAGGGCCAGGAGCTCCTACAATGAGCAGTTCTTC. It translates to CASSLRARSSYNEQFF.

In its sample, this clonotype was seen many times. This chain uses TRBV7-9 with TRBJ2-1; D call uncertain. CDR3 size: 13 residues. V was pared by 3 bases and J by 5 bases, with 8 bases between. Germline V gene data show CDR1 as SEHNR and CDR2 as FQNEAQ (reference sequence). The CDR3 here is CASSLTLDNEQFF. The CDR3 DNA is TGTGCCAGCAGCTTGACCCTAGACAATGAGCAGTTCTTC.

V gene TRBV20-1 combines with J gene TRBJ1-2, with D unresolved. Germline V gene sequence: CDR1 DFQATT, CDR2 SNEGSKA (reference sequence). The CDR3 sequence is 14 residues long. Trimming removed 4 bases at V and 4 bases at J, with 16 bases between. The CDR3 protein is CSAIPLLVGYGYTF. The CDR3 coding sequence is TGCAGTGCTATTCCCCTCTTGGTGGGCTATGGCTACACCTTC.

This chain uses TRBV7-2 with TRBJ2-5; 8 positions match TRBD1. Germline loops: CDR1 SGHTA, CDR2 FQGNSA. The V and J ends lost 2 bases and 2 bases, in that order; junction bases with no gene match: 7. CDR3 length: 16 residues. This chain's CDR3 is CASSLQGQVPQETQYF. Written as DNA, the CDR3 is TGTGCCAGCAGCTTACAGGGACAGGTCCCGCAAGAGACCCAGTACTTC.

In this sample, this clonotype turned up many times. The chain links TRBV20-1 to TRBJ2-6; 11 bases are a match to TRBD1. This CDR3 has 17 residues. V shed 0 bases, J shed 4 bases, and the junction held 5 bases outside the gene matches. Looked up from germline, CDR1 is DFQATT and CDR2 is SNEGSKA (reference sequence). This CDR3 is CSARDGQGAPGANVLTF. The CDR3 DNA sequence: TGCAGTGCTAGAGATGGACAGGGGGCCCCCGGGGCCAACGTCCTGACTTTC.